The 8 T cell receptor beta chains below all came from one sample that was sequenced in a study of blood T cell repertoires in COVID-19 (dated by TCRdb to the early 2020s). The library relied on the immunoSEQ multiplex PCR assay. TCRdb's version of the immuneACCESS table is confined to in-frame rearrangements and falls short of the full clone set. An unresolved V gene accounts for under half of the shortfall where checked; the remainder is of unknown origin. For this sample the table gives about 190,000 clones, of which roughly 80% were detected only once. Roughly 13% of the sample rests with the top ten. The source material was peripheral blood. These receptors were obtained from a man aged 50-59 years who had recovered from COVID-19.

The rearrangement joins TRBV27 to TRBJ2-1, with D tentatively TRBD2 (7 bases). CDR1 MNHEY and CDR2 SMNVEV come from the germline V gene (reference sequence). The CDR3 consists of 18 residues. V was clipped by 10 bases and J by 4 bases, with 29 bases between them. CDR3 protein: CATRPRGGEIVLYNEQFF. The CDR3 region has the DNA TGTGCCACCCGGCCGAGGGGGGGGGAGATAGTATTGTACAATGAGCAGTTCTTC.

The chain has TRBV20-1 and TRBJ1-2; the D gene is possibly TRBD1 (6 bases). Deletions cut 3 bases from V and 5 bases from J, with 10 bases between. The CDR3 consists of 12 residues. The germline gives CDR1 DFQATT, CDR2 SNEGSKA (reference sequence). The CDR3 coding sequence is TGCAGTGCTAGTGGGACACTATATGGCTACACCTTC. Translation: CSASGTLYGYTF.

The chain carries TRBV19 and TRBJ2-1; the match to TRBD1 covers 9 bases. V shed 1 base, J shed 3 bases, and the junction held 16 bases outside the gene matches. The CDR3 runs to 20 residues. CDR1 LNHDA and CDR2 SQIVND come from the germline V gene (reference sequence). CDR3 bases: TGTGCCAGTAGTATAGGGAGGGGACAGGGCTCGGGAGGTATCTACAATGAGCAGTTCTTC. Its translation: CASSIGRGQGSGGIYNEQFF.

V usage is TRBV25-1 and J usage is TRBJ2-7; D may be TRBD2 (6 bases). Germline CDR1 and CDR2: MGHDK and SYGVNS. V lost 6 bases, J lost 5 bases, and 14 bases lay in between. The CDR3 is made up of 13 amino acids. In DNA form, the CDR3 reads TGTGCCAGCAGGCAGGCAGGCGGGGACGAGCAGTACTTC. Protein product: CASRQAGGDEQYF.

The chain carries TRBV7-9 and TRBJ2-5; 9 nucleotides line up with TRBD1. The CDR3 spans 15 residues. V dropped 5 bases and J dropped 2; count of bases not matched to a gene: 6. Germline V gives CDR1 SEHNR, CDR2 FQNEAQ (reference sequence). The CDR3 DNA sequence: TGTGCCAGCAGCCGGACAGGGGCGATTCAAGAGACCCAGTACTTC. This gives the protein CASSRTGAIQETQYF.

This clone was counted only a few times. This rearrangement joins TRBV7-6 to TRBJ2-5, with 12 bases lining up with TRBD1. CDR3 length equals 17 residues. Germline CDR1 SGHVS, CDR2 FNYEAQ. The J segment lost 5 bases and the V segment lost 5 bases, leaving 12 bases of the junction unmatched. The CDR3 here is CASSLGPGTGGLETQYF. The CDR3 region has the DNA TGTGCCAGCAGCCTCGGCCCCGGGACAGGGGGCCTGGAGACCCAGTACTTC.

The CDR3 loop reads CASSGQGRGEKLFF. CDR3 sequence (DNA): TGTGCCAGCAGCGGACAGGGGAGGGGTGAAAAACTGTTTTTT. The gene calls are TRBV4-2 and TRBJ1-4; TRBD1 aligns across 9 bases. V lost 5 bases, J lost 7 bases, and 5 bases stayed unmatched. The CDR3 spans 14 residues. CDR1 is LGHNA and CDR2 is YNFKEQ in the germline V gene.

V is TRBV27 and J is TRBJ1-1, with D possibly TRBD1 on 6 matching bases. V lost 5 bases, J lost 2 bases, and 18 bases lay in between. The CDR3 covers 16 residues. Germline V gene sequence: CDR1 MNHEY, CDR2 SMNVEV (reference sequence). CDR3 region: CASSPLLTRGNTEAFF. As DNA, the CDR3 is TGTGCCAGCAGTCCTCTTTTAACCAGGGGAAACACTGAAGCTTTCTTT.